The 16 T cell receptor beta chains below all came from one sample that was sequenced in a study of identical twins. One entry per CDR3 protein results from TCRdb running MiXCR on the 5' RACE reads. The data contain about 690,000 distinct CDR3 sequences, 21% of them singletons. Separately, the same data were catalogued under a study of T cells expressing NK-cell markers.

Sequenced sample: PBMCs. The receptors originated from a woman aged 18 to 35 in good health.

The V call is TRBV20-1, the J call TRBJ2-1; 11 bases match TRBD2. The CDR3 is 15 amino acids. J gave up 5 bases and V 3 bases, and 6 bases lay outside the gene matches. CDR1 is DFQATT and CDR2 is SNEGSKA in the germline V gene (reference sequence). CDR3 sequence (DNA): TGCAGTGCTAGCAGACTAGCGGGAAGGGACAATGAGCAGTTCTTC. It yields the protein CSASRLAGRDNEQFF.

The chain joins TRBV7-6 to TRBJ2-5, with no clear D. CDR3 length: 13 residues. Germline CDR1 SGHVS, CDR2 FNYEAQ. The V and J ends lost 5 bases and 1 base respectively, with 8 bases between them. This chain's CDR3 is CASSPLLQETQYF. The DNA for the CDR3 is TGTGCCAGCAGCCCACTCCTCCAAGAGACCCAGTACTTC.

This clonotype has a handful of counts. The chain carries TRBV5-1 and TRBJ2-3, with D possibly TRBD2 on 6 matching bases. Looked up from germline, CDR1 is SGHRS and CDR2 is YFSETQ. The CDR3 runs to 16 residues. V lost 4 bases and J lost 3, with 18 bases in between. CDR3 in DNA: TGCGCCAGCAGCCCGTGGAGTAGCGGAGTTACAGATACGCAGTATTTT. This translates into CASSPWSSGVTDTQYF.

This clonotype came up a few times. The V and J genes are TRBV7-9 and TRBJ2-1, with a possible D match to TRBD2 (7 bases). The CDR3 totals 13 residues. Per the germline V gene, CDR1 is SEHNR and CDR2 is FQNEAQ (reference sequence). V lost 6 bases to trimming and J lost 9 bases, with 15 bases between them. CDR3 DNA sequence: TGTGCCAGCAGTGGCGGGAGAGGGGGTGAGCAGTTCTTC. Protein: CASSGGRGGEQFF.

CDR3 loop: CSAAGRSMNTGELFF. The CDR3 coding sequence is TGCAGTGCTGCGGGACGGAGTATGAACACCGGGGAGCTGTTTTTT. This chain uses TRBV20-1 with TRBJ2-2; the D gene is possibly TRBD2 (6 bases). Trimming cost V 5 bases and J 1 base, with 14 bases left between them. This CDR3 spans 15 amino acids. Germline values: CDR1 DFQATT, CDR2 SNEGSKA (reference sequence).

The V and J genes are TRBV20-1 and TRBJ2-3; D is tentatively TRBD1 or TRBD2 (5 bases each). This CDR3 region has 17 residues. V gave up 2 bases and J gave up 4 bases, with 22 bases separating them. The germline gives CDR1 DFQATT, CDR2 SNEGSKA (reference sequence). This CDR3 reads CSARYPFGWGTPDTQYF. The CDR3 DNA reads as TGCAGTGCTAGATACCCCTTTGGGTGGGGGACGCCAGATACGCAGTATTTT.

There are a few counts of this clonotype. The chain couples TRBV30 to TRBJ2-6; D is uncertain. Germline values: CDR1 GTSNPN, CDR2 SVGIG (reference sequence). This CDR3 region has 13 residues. With 0 bases removed from V and 2 bases from J, the gap between germline ends came to 2 bases. The CDR3: CAWSVAGANVLTF. The CDR3 DNA is TGTGCCTGGAGTGTAGCTGGGGCCAACGTCCTGACTTTC.

This clonotype was counted at least ten times. The DNA of the CDR3 is TGTGCCAGCAGTTACTCGGGACAGGGTTTAGATACGCAGTATTTT. It is translated as CASSYSGQGLDTQYF. The chain employs TRBV6-5 and TRBJ2-3; 9 nucleotides match TRBD1. The V gene's germline CDR1 is MNHEY and CDR2 SVGAGI. The trim removed 0 bases at V and 5 bases at J, leaving 3 bases unmatched. The CDR3 extends over 15 amino acids.

This clonotype occurred a few times. The chain is built from TRBV27 and TRBJ2-2; D ambiguous. This CDR3 is 14 amino acids long. V was shortened by 1 base and J by 6 bases, with 9 bases between the two germline ends. From germline, CDR1 is MNHEY and CDR2 SMNVEV (reference sequence). CDR3 coding DNA: TGTGCCAGCAGTTTATTAGGGCTGGCCGGGGAGCTGTTTTTT. This sequence encodes CASSLLGLAGELFF.

Comment on this clonotype: A read error may produce the germline difference seen at one junction end. V gene TRBV3-1 combines with J gene TRBJ2-7; 9 bases fit TRBD1. The CDR3 is made up of 14 amino acids. CDR1 and CDR2 from the germline V gene are LGHDT and YNNKEL (reference sequence). The CDR3 DNA is TGTGCCAGCAGCCCCCGGGACAGGGTGTACGACCAGTACTTC. Translation gives CASSPRDRVYDQYF.

This clonotype has ten or more counts. The chain has TRBV20-1 and TRBJ2-7; D gene ambiguous. This CDR3 has 11 amino acids. From germline, CDR1 is DFQATT and CDR2 SNEGSKA (reference sequence). This CDR3 reads CSAYDSYEQYF. The CDR3 DNA reads TGCAGCGCATATGACTCCTACGAGCAGTACTTC.

The rearrangement links TRBV4-2 to TRBJ2-5; 9 positions match TRBD2. Germline V CDR1 and CDR2: LGHNA, YNFKEQ. V was clipped by 4 bases and J by 5 bases; unmatched bases: 5. CDR3 length equals 14 residues. The CDR3 protein is CASSLKSGGETQYF. CDR3 sequence (DNA): TGTGCCAGCAGCCTCAAAAGCGGGGGGGAGACCCAGTACTTC.

V usage is TRBV18 and J usage is TRBJ2-7; the D gene is possibly TRBD2 (7 bases). This CDR3 has 15 residues. V was shortened by 1 base and J by 5 bases, with 15 bases between the two germline ends. Per germline, CDR1 KGHSH and CDR2 LQKENI. CDR3 amino acids: CASSPLGGGIDEQYF. The CDR3 nucleotides are TGTGCCAGCTCACCACTGGGAGGGGGAATTGACGAGCAGTACTTC.

This clonotype was seen at least ten times. V and J are TRBV5-1 and TRBJ1-2; D is perhaps TRBD1 (6 bases). V dropped 4 bases and J dropped 5 bases, with 15 bases sitting between them. CDR1 and CDR2 from the germline V gene are SGHRS and YFSETQ. The CDR3 runs 14 residues. CDR3 in amino acids: CASSPGQPTYGYTF. In DNA, the CDR3 is TGCGCCAGCAGCCCTGGACAGCCCACGTATGGCTACACCTTC.

The rearrangement uses TRBV12-3 or TRBV12-4 and TRBJ2-7; maybe TRBD2 (6 bases). The CDR3 length is 15 residues. Deletions cut 6 bases from V and 2 bases from J, with 17 bases between. The chain's CDR3 is CASSYLRGLAYEQYF. DNA of the CDR3: TGTGCCAGCAGCTACCTCCGGGGACTGGCCTACGAGCAGTACTTC.

The chain carries TRBV28 and TRBJ2-3, with 8 bases matching TRBD2. The germline gives CDR1 MDHEN, CDR2 SYDVKM. The J segment lost 4 bases and the V segment lost 6 bases, leaving 6 bases of the junction unmatched. The CDR3 runs 14 residues. For the CDR3, the DNA is TGTGCCAGCAGCAACGCGGGAGGCGCAGATACGCAGTATTTT. The encoded protein is CASSNAGGADTQYF. Drawing the rest from reference TRBV28 and TRBJ2-3, the complete variable domain is DVKVTQSSRYLVKRTGEKVFLECVQDMDHENMFWYRQDPGLGLRLIYFSYDVKMKEKGDIPEGYSVSREKKERFSLILESASTNQTSMYLCASSNAGGADTQYFGPGTRLTVL.